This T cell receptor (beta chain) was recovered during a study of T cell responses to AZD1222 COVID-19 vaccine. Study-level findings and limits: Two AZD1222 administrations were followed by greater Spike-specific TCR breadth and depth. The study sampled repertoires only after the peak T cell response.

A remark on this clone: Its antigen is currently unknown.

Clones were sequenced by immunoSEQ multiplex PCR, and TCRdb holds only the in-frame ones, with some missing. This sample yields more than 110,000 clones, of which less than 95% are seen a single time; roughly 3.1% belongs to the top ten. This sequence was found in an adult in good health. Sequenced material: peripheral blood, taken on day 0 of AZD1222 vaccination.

The CDR3 nucleotides are TGCGCCAGCAGCTTTGGGGGGTTTAATGAAAAACTGTTTTTT. Protein sequence: CASSFGGFNEKLFF. The V and J genes are TRBV5-1 and TRBJ1-4, with a weak D call TRBD1 (5 bases). The germline V gene encodes CDR1 SGHRS and CDR2 YFSETQ. There are 14 residues in the CDR3. V gave up 2 bases and J gave up 4 bases, with 9 bases separating them.